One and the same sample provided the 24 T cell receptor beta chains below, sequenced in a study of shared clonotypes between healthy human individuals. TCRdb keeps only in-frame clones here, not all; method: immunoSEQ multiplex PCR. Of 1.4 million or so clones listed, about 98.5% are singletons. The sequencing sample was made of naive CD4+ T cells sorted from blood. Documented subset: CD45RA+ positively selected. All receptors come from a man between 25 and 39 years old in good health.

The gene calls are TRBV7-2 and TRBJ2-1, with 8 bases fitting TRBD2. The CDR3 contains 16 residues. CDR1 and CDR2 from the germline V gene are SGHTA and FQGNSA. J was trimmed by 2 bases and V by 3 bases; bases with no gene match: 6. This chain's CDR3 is CASSFGGREAYNEQFF. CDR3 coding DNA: TGTGCCAGCAGCTTCGGTGGGCGGGAGGCCTACAATGAGCAGTTCTTC.

This chain's CDR3 is CASRLYGTDGNTIYF. CDR3 nucleotide sequence: TGTGCCAGCAGATTATACGGGACAGATGGAAACACCATATATTTT. This rearrangement joins TRBV11-2 to TRBJ1-3; 7 bases agree with TRBD1. This CDR3 is built from 15 residues. CDR1 and CDR2 from the germline V gene are SGHAT and FQNNGV. Germline trimming cut 6 bases from V and 3 bases from J; bases unmatched to any gene: 8.

For the CDR3, the DNA is TGTGCCAGCAGCTTGCCCCTTGGACAGGGGACAGATACGCAGTATTTT. It yields the protein CASSLPLGQGTDTQYF. V is TRBV5-4 and J is TRBJ2-3; 9 positions match TRBD1. The ends lost 1 base at V and 3 bases at J; junction bases unmatched: 6. Germline V lookup: CDR1 SGHNT, CDR2 YYREEE (reference sequence). The CDR3 covers 16 residues.

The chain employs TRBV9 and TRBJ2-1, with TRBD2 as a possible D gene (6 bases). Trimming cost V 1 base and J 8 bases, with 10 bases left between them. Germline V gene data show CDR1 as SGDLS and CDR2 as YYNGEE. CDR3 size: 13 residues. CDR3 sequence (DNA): TGTGCCAGCAGCGTACGGGAGCGGGATGAGCAGTTCTTC. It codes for CASSVRERDEQFF.

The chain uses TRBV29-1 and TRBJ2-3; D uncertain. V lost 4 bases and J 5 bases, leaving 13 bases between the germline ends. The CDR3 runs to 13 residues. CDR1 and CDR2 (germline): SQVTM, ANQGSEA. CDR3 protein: CSVAFSTEDTQYF. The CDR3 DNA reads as TGCAGCGTTGCTTTCAGTACGGAAGATACGCAGTATTTT.

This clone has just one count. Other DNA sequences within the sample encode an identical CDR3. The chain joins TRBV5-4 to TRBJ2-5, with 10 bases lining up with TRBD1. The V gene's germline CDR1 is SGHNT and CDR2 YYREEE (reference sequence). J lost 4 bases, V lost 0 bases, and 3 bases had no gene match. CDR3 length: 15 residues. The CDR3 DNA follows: TGTGCCAGCAGCTTGGCGACAGGGGGCGGAGAGACCCAGTACTTC. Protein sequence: CASSLATGGGETQYF.

CDR3 loop: CASSSGQGSNEKLFF. The DNA of the CDR3 is TGCGCCAGCAGCTCTGGCCAGGGATCAAATGAAAAACTGTTTTTT. The chain combines TRBV5-1 with TRBJ1-4, with D perhaps TRBD1 (5 bases). The CDR3 contains 15 residues. Germline CDR1 reads SGHRS; CDR2 reads YFSETQ. The ends were cut back, 3 bases at V and 5 bases at J, with 14 bases in the middle.

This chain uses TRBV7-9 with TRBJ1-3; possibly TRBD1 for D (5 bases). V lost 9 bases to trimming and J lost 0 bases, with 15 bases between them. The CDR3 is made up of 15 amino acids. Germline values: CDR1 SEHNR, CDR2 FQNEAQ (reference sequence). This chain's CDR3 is CASSFTGSSGNTIYF. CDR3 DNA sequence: TGTGCCAGTTCCTTCACAGGAAGCTCTGGAAACACCATATATTTT.

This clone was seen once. The CDR3 sequence: CASSPSVEETQYF. As DNA, the CDR3 is TGTGCCAGCTCACCAAGTGTCGAAGAGACCCAGTACTTC. The chain uses TRBV18 and TRBJ2-5, with D uncertain. Germline loops: CDR1 KGHSH, CDR2 LQKENI. Trimming took off 2 bases at V and 3 bases at J, with 7 bases between the two ends. This CDR3 contains 13 residues. Looking up the rest from reference TRBV18 and TRBJ2-5 gives the full variable domain: NAGVMQNPRHLVRRRGQEARLRCSPMKGHSHVYWYRQLPEEGLKFMVYLQKENIIDESGMPKERFSAEFPKEGPSILRIQQVVRGDSAAYFCASSPSVEETQYFGPGTRLLVL.

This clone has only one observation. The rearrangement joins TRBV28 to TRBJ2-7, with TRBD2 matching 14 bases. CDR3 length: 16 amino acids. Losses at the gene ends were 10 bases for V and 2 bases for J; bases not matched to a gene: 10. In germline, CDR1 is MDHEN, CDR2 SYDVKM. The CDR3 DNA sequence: TGTGCCACCACCGGGACTAGCGGGAGTAAGGCCTACGAGCAGTACTTC. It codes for CATTGTSGSKAYEQYF. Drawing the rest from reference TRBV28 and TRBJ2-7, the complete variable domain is DVKVTQSSRYLVKRTGEKVFLECVQDMDHENMFWYRQDPGLGLRLIYFSYDVKMKEKGDIPEGYSVSREKKERFSLILESASTNQTSMYLCATTGTSGSKAYEQYFGPGTRLTVT.

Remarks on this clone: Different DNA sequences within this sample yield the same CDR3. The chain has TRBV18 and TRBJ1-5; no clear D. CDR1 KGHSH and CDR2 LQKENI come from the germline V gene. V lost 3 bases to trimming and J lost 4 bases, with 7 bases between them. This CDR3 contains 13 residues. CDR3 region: CASSPSENQPQHF. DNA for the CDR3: TGTGCCAGCTCACCTTCAGAGAATCAGCCCCAGCATTTT.

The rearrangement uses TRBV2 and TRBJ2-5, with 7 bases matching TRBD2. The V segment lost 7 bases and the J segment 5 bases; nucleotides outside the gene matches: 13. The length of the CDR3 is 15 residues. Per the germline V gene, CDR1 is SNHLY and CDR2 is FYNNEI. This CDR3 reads CASKWGGGSPETQYF. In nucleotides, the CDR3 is TGTGCCAGCAAGTGGGGGGGAGGATCACCGGAGACCCAGTACTTC.

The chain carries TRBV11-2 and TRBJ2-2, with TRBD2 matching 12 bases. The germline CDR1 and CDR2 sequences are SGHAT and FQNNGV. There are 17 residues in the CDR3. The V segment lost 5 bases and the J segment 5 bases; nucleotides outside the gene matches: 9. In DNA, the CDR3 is TGTGCCAGCAGCCCTTTTGGACTAGCGGGACGAACCGGGGAGCTGTTTTTT. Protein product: CASSPFGLAGRTGELFF.

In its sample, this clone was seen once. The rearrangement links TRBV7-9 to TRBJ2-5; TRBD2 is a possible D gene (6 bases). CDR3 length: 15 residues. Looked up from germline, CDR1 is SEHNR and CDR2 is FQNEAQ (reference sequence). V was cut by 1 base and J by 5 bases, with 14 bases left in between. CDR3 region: CASSLGPRRAETQYF. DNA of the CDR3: TGTGCCAGCAGCTTAGGCCCCCGGAGGGCCGAGACCCAGTACTTC.

The CDR3 sequence is CASSWTGNYTF. The CDR3 DNA sequence: TGTGCCAGCAGCTGGACAGGGAACTACACCTTC. V is TRBV7-2 and J is TRBJ1-2; the match to TRBD1 covers 8 bases. V shed 4 bases and J 10 bases; nucleotides not matched to a gene: 2. Germline V gene data show CDR1 as SGHTA and CDR2 as FQGNSA. There are 11 residues in the CDR3.

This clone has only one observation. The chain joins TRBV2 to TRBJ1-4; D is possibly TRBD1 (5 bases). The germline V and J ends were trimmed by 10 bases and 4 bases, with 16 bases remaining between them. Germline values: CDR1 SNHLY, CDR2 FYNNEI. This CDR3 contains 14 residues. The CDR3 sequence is CATFLAGYNEKLFF. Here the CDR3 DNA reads TGTGCCACCTTCCTGGCAGGGTATAATGAAAAACTGTTTTTT. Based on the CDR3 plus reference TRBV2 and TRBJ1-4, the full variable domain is EPEVTQTPSHQVTQMGQEVILRCVPISNHLYFYWYRQILGQKVEFLVSFYNNEISEKSEIFDDQFSVERPDGSNFTLKIRSTKLEDSAMYFCATFLAGYNEKLFFGSGTQLSVL.

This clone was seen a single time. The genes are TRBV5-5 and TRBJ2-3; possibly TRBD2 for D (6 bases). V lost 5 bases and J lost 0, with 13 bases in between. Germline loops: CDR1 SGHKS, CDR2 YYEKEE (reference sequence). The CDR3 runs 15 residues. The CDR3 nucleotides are TGTGCCAGCAGTAACCGGGACTTAAGCACAGATACGCAGTATTTT. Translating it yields CASSNRDLSTDTQYF.

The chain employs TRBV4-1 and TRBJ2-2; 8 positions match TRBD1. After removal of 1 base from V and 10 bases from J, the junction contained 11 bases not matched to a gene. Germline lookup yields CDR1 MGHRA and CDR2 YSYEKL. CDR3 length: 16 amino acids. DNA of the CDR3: TGCGCCAGCAGCCAAGTCGAGACAGGGGCCGCTAAGGAGCTGTTTTTT. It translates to CASSQVETGAAKELFF.

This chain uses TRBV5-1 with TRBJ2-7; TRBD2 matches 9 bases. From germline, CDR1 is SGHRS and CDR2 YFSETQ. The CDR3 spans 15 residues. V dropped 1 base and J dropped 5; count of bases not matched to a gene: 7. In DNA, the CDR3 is TGCGCCAGCAGCTTGTCCGGGACTAGCTTCGACGAGCAGTACTTC. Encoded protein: CASSLSGTSFDEQYF.

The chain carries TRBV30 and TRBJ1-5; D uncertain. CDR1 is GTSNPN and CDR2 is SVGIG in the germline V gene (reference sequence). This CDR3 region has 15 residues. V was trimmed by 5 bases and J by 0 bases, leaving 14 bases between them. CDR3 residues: CAWAMGGNSNQPQHF. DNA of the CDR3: TGTGCCTGGGCAATGGGAGGAAATAGCAATCAGCCCCAGCATTTT. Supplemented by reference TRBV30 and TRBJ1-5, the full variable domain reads SQTIHQWPATLVQPVGSPLSLECTVEGTSNPNLYWYRQAAGRGLQLLFYSVGIGQISSEVPQNLSASRPQDRQFILSSKKLLLSDSGFYLCAWAMGGNSNQPQHFGDGTRLSIL.

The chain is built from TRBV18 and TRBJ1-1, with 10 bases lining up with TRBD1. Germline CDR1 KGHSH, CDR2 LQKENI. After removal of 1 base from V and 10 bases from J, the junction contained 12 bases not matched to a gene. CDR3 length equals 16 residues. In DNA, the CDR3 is TGTGCCAGCTCACCACGGGAAGGACAGGGGGGAGATTCAGCTTTCTTT. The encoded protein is CASSPREGQGGDSAFF.

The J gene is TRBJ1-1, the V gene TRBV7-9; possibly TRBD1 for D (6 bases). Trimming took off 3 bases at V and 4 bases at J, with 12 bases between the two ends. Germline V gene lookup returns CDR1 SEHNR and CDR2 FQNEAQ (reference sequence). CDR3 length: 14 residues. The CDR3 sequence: CASSFYRVGTEAFF. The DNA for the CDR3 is TGTGCCAGCAGCTTTTACAGGGTTGGCACTGAAGCTTTCTTT.

The CDR3 nucleotides read TGTGCCAGCAGCCCTCGGGGGTACGGCTCCTACGAGCAGTACTTC. Translating it yields CASSPRGYGSYEQYF. The rearrangement uses TRBV27 and TRBJ2-7; the D gene is possibly TRBD2 (6 bases). The CDR3 extends over 15 amino acids. V lost 6 bases and J 0 bases, leaving 15 bases between the germline ends. CDR1 is MNHEY, CDR2 SMNVEV, per germline (reference sequence).

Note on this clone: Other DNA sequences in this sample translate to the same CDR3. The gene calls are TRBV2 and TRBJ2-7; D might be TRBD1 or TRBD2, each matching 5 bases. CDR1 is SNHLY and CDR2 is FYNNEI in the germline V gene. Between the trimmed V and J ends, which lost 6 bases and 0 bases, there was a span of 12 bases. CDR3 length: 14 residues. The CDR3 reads CASSRDRSSYEQYF. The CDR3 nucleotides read TGTGCCAGCAGCCGGGACCGTAGCTCCTACGAGCAGTACTTC.